The 28 T cell receptor beta chains below were found in one sample sequenced in a study of control samples from healthy donors and cancer patients. Some clones are missing from TCRdb's copy, which holds only in-frame ones; the method was immunoSEQ multiplex PCR. Of around 110,000 clones in the sample, 80% to 90% were seen once. Sequencing was performed on PBMCs. These receptors were collected from a woman between 45 and 60 years old with colorectal cancer.

This clone was detected once. The gene calls are TRBV18 and TRBJ1-6, with D possibly TRBD1 on 6 matching bases. The CDR3 is 16 residues long. The germline V gene encodes CDR1 KGHSH and CDR2 LQKENI. V was pared by 5 bases and J by 15 bases, with 26 bases between. CDR3 in DNA: TGTGCCAGCTCAAAAGCCGGACTTGGGGGGCCGAACGGCCTCCACTTT. Its protein product is CASSKAGLGGPNGLHF.

V and J are TRBV7-3 and TRBJ2-7; tentative D call: TRBD2 (6 bases). The CDR3 is made up of 14 amino acids. Germline V gives CDR1 SGHTA, CDR2 FQGTGA. Trimming shortened V by 3 bases and J by 5 bases, and 14 bases separated the two germline ends. CDR3 loop: CASSFSAGSHEQYF. The CDR3 DNA follows: TGTGCCAGCAGCTTTAGCGCGGGATCCCACGAGCAGTACTTC. Filled out from reference TRBV7-3 and TRBJ2-7, the complete variable domain reads GAGVSQTPSNKVTEKGKYVELRCDPISGHTALYWYRQSLGQGPEFLIYFQGTGAADDSGLPNDRFFAVRPEGSVSTLKIQRTERGDSAVYLCASSFSAGSHEQYFGPGTRLTVT.

This clone was observed a handful of times. J is TRBJ2-5 and V is TRBV5-8, with D possibly TRBD1 on 6 matching bases. The germline CDR1 and CDR2 sequences are SGHTS and YDEGEE. V gave up 3 bases and J gave up 2 bases, with 11 bases separating them. The CDR3 consists of 14 residues. The CDR3 is CASSSGQRQETQYF. The CDR3 bases are TGTGCCAGCAGCTCTGGACAGCGGCAAGAGACCCAGTACTTC.

This rearrangement joins TRBV28 to TRBJ1-2; D is unresolved. V shed 7 bases and J shed 0 bases, with 6 bases lying between them. CDR1 is MDHEN and CDR2 is SYDVKM in the germline V gene. CDR3 length equals 12 residues. CDR3 nucleotides: TGTGCCAGCAAGGACCCTAACTATGGCTACACCTTC. This codes for CASKDPNYGYTF.

The chain uses TRBV15 and TRBJ1-1, with D perhaps matching TRBD1 (6 bases). The CDR3 totals 14 residues. Germline CDR1 reads LNHNV; CDR2 reads YYDKDF (reference sequence). Trimming pared 5 bases from V and 5 bases from J, leaving 15 bases between. DNA of the CDR3: TGTGCCACCAGCTCACGGGGGCGGGTGACTGAAGCTTTCTTT. Translated, it gives CATSSRGRVTEAFF.

This clone occurred once. The CDR3 coding sequence is TGTGCCAGTAGTATGGTCAGGGACGGATGGGCAGAGACCCAGTACTTC. This sequence encodes CASSMVRDGWAETQYF. The J gene is TRBJ2-5, the V gene TRBV19; the D gene could be TRBD1 or TRBD2 (5 bases each). The CDR3 sequence is 16 residues long. In germline, CDR1 is LNHDA, CDR2 SQIVND (reference sequence). Trimming took off 3 bases at V and 4 bases at J, with 18 bases between the two ends.

The V call is TRBV2, the J call TRBJ1-1, with D perhaps TRBD1 (5 bases). Germline CDR1 reads SNHLY; CDR2 reads FYNNEI. The ends were cut back, 1 base at V and 1 base at J, with 7 bases in the middle. The CDR3 consists of 14 residues. The chain's CDR3 is CASSEEGTNTEAFF. The DNA for the CDR3 is TGTGCCAGCAGTGAAGAGGGGACGAACACTGAAGCTTTCTTT.

V is TRBV15 and J is TRBJ1-5; possibly TRBD1 for D (6 bases). CDR1 and CDR2 (germline): LNHNV, YYDKDF (reference sequence). V dropped 3 bases and J dropped 6 bases, with 18 bases sitting between them. The CDR3 is made up of 16 amino acids. CDR3 loop: CATSSHLGGPAQPQHF. In DNA form, the CDR3 reads TGTGCCACCAGCAGTCACTTGGGGGGCCCAGCTCAGCCCCAGCATTTT.

A single count supports this clone. The rearrangement links TRBV20-1 to TRBJ1-1; D is perhaps TRBD1 (5 bases). The germline V gene has CDR1 DFQATT and CDR2 SNEGSKA (reference sequence). This CDR3 region has 15 residues. V lost 3 bases, J lost 3 bases, and 17 bases lay in between. CDR3 in amino acids: CSASFGGRVDTEAFF. CDR3 sequence (DNA): TGCAGTGCTAGTTTCGGGGGGAGAGTTGACACTGAAGCTTTCTTT.

CDR3 bases: TGTGCCAGCAGCGAAACCCAAGAGACCCAGTACTTC. Amino acid sequence: CASSETQETQYF. V and J are TRBV7-9 and TRBJ2-5; the D is unclear. The germline V gene encodes CDR1 SEHNR and CDR2 FQNEAQ (reference sequence). CDR3 length equals 12 residues. Trimming cost V 5 bases and J 1 base, with 5 bases left between them.

The chain links TRBV7-9 to TRBJ2-3; tentatively, D is TRBD2 (7 bases). The germline V and J ends were trimmed by 5 bases and 0 bases, with 15 bases remaining between them. This CDR3 has 16 residues. Germline lookup yields CDR1 SEHNR and CDR2 FQNEAQ (reference sequence). The CDR3 is CASSMGGGLSTDTQYF. CDR3 DNA: TGTGCCAGCAGCATGGGCGGGGGCCTCAGCACAGATACGCAGTATTTT.

This chain uses TRBV7-2 with TRBJ2-5; no reliable D call. Trimming shortened V by 5 bases and J by 5 bases, and 18 bases separated the two germline ends. The CDR3 consists of 15 residues. Per the germline V gene, CDR1 is SGHTA and CDR2 is FQGNSA. CDR3 DNA sequence: TGTGCCAGCAGCCAGCTGGCAGATTCTGCGGAGACCCAGTACTTC. It yields the protein CASSQLADSAETQYF.

V and J are TRBV3-1 (or the pseudogene TRBV3-2) and TRBJ2-1; TRBD2 matches at 10 bases. The CDR3 runs to 13 residues. Trimming took 7 bases from V and 8 from J; bases not matched to a gene: 5. CDR1 is LGHDT and CDR2 is YNNKEL in the germline V gene (reference sequence). The CDR3 loop reads CASNVAGGYEQFF. DNA of the CDR3: TGTGCCAGCAACGTAGCGGGGGGCTATGAGCAGTTCTTC.

The CDR3 nucleotides are TGCGCCAGCAGCTTAGAGGGGACTCGGGGCTACACCTTC. Its translation: CASSLEGTRGYTF. The rearrangement uses TRBV5-1 and TRBJ1-2, with a tentative D call TRBD1 (5 bases). The CDR3 runs 13 residues. Trimming took 2 bases from V and 8 from J, leaving 13 bases between them. Germline lookup yields CDR1 SGHRS and CDR2 YFSETQ.

The chain uses TRBV7-9 and TRBJ2-3; TRBD1 aligns across 8 bases. The CDR3 is 15 residues long. Germline values: CDR1 SEHNR, CDR2 FQNEAQ (reference sequence). J was trimmed by 0 bases and V by 5 bases; bases with no gene match: 4. CDR3 nucleotides: TGTGCCAGCAGCCCGACAGGGGTCAGCACAGATACGCAGTATTTT. This encodes CASSPTGVSTDTQYF.

This clone was seen just once. The chain is built from TRBV19 and TRBJ2-7; 10 bases line up with TRBD1. The CDR3 spans 17 residues. Trimming removed 1 base from V and 6 bases from J; junction bases left unmatched: 12. Germline CDR1 is LNHDA and CDR2 is SQIVND (reference sequence). DNA of the CDR3: TGTGCCAGTAGTATAGTATTTTCCGGGACAGGGGACGTCGAGCAGTACTTC. Translating gives CASSIVFSGTGDVEQYF.

The chain couples TRBV5-4 to TRBJ2-1, with 9 positions matching TRBD1. CDR1 SGHNT and CDR2 YYREEE come from the germline V gene (reference sequence). J was trimmed by 6 bases and V by 4 bases; bases with no gene match: 17. The CDR3 is made up of 18 amino acids. The CDR3 region is CASSDWGSGTGRGNEQFF. CDR3 sequence (DNA): TGTGCCAGCAGCGATTGGGGGTCCGGGACAGGGAGGGGCAATGAGCAGTTCTTC.

The chain is built from TRBV7-8 and TRBJ2-5; TRBD2 agrees at 7 bases. Per germline, CDR1 SGHVS and CDR2 FQNEAQ. Trimming removed 2 bases from V and 5 bases from J; junction bases left unmatched: 8. The CDR3 runs 15 residues. The CDR3 loop is CASSLRRESVETQYF. Written as DNA, the CDR3 is TGTGCCAGCAGCTTAAGGCGGGAGAGTGTGGAGACCCAGTACTTC. The entire variable domain, with the rest obtained from reference TRBV7-8 and TRBJ2-5, is as follows: GAGVSQSPRYKVAKRGQDVALRCDPISGHVSLFWYQQALGQGPEFLTYFQNEAQLDKSGLPSDRFFAERPEGSVSTLKIQRTQQEDSAVYLCASSLRRESVETQYFGPGTRLLVL.

The rearrangement joins TRBV15 to TRBJ1-1; TRBD1 is a possible D gene (6 bases). V dropped 1 base and J dropped 10 bases, with 13 bases sitting between them. There are 13 residues in the CDR3. Germline CDR1 reads LNHNV; CDR2 reads YYDKDF (reference sequence). The CDR3 nucleotides are TGTGCCACCAGCAGAGTCACAGGGAGAGGAGCTTTCTTT. Its protein is CATSRVTGRGAFF.

V usage is TRBV19 and J usage is TRBJ2-2; 7 bases agree with TRBD1. The CDR3 runs to 16 residues. V dropped 2 bases and J dropped 0; count of bases not matched to a gene: 3. CDR1 is LNHDA and CDR2 is SQIVND in the germline V gene (reference sequence). The CDR3, as DNA: TGTGCCAGTAGTATAACCGGGACAGCGAACACCGGGGAGCTGTTTTTT. Translated: CASSITGTANTGELFF.

This rearrangement joins TRBV19 to TRBJ2-5; D could derive from TRBD1 or TRBD2 (5 bases each). Germline V gives CDR1 LNHDA, CDR2 SQIVND (reference sequence). CDR3 length: 15 residues. The germline V and J ends were trimmed by 4 bases and 1 base, with 13 bases remaining between them. The CDR3 protein is CASSKQAGGQETQYF. The CDR3 DNA reads TGTGCCAGTAGTAAACAGGCAGGAGGCCAAGAGACCCAGTACTTC.

The chain links TRBV27 to TRBJ2-1; 8 bases line up with TRBD1. The germline V gene has CDR1 MNHEY and CDR2 SMNVEV (reference sequence). V lost 6 bases to trimming and J lost 12 bases; unmatched junction nucleotides: 16. There are 15 residues in the CDR3. The CDR3 here is CASSTPGQEFQRQFF. CDR3 sequence (DNA): TGTGCCAGCAGCACTCCGGGACAGGAGTTTCAGAGGCAGTTCTTC.

The chain couples TRBV30 to TRBJ1-4; tentative D call: TRBD1 (5 bases). CDR1 GTSNPN and CDR2 SVGIG come from the germline V gene (reference sequence). Trimming pared 2 bases from V and 8 bases from J, leaving 12 bases between. The CDR3 sequence is 13 residues long. This CDR3 reads CAWSLGTGEKLFF. In DNA form, the CDR3 reads TGTGCCTGGAGTTTAGGGACCGGGGAAAAACTGTTTTTT.

The chain recombines TRBV11-2 with TRBJ2-7; 7 positions match TRBD2. The germline CDR1 and CDR2 sequences are SGHAT and FQNNGV. This CDR3 has 14 residues. Unmatched junction bases numbered 6, after V lost 5 bases and J lost 2 bases. CDR3 sequence (DNA): TGTGCCAGCAGCATTAGCGGGCTAACCTACGAGCAGTACTTC. Amino acids: CASSISGLTYEQYF.

J is TRBJ1-5 and V is TRBV27; possibly TRBD1 for D (6 bases). With 6 bases removed from V and 2 bases from J, the gap between germline ends came to 20 bases. The CDR3 runs 17 residues. Germline CDR1 is MNHEY and CDR2 is SMNVEV (reference sequence). The CDR3 coding sequence is TGTGCCAGCAGCCTCATTCAGGGGATCATGGGCAATCAGCCCCAGCATTTT. It translates to CASSLIQGIMGNQPQHF.

This clone has a single count. This rearrangement joins TRBV6-6 to TRBJ2-5, with D perhaps TRBD1 or TRBD2 (5 bases each). Germline V lookup: CDR1 MNHNY, CDR2 SVGAGI (reference sequence). Trimming removed 7 bases at V and 4 bases at J, with 16 bases between. This CDR3 comprises 14 residues. The CDR3 region is CASKPGPTSETQYF. The DNA of the CDR3 is TGTGCCAGCAAGCCGGGACCCACCTCAGAGACCCAGTACTTC.

The chain is built from TRBV30 and TRBJ1-4; 7 nucleotides match TRBD1. Germline lookup yields CDR1 GTSNPN and CDR2 SVGIG (reference sequence). V shed 3 bases, J shed 6 bases, and the junction held 4 bases outside the gene matches. This CDR3 has 13 amino acids. The CDR3 sequence is CAWRDRTYEKLFF. CDR3 DNA: TGTGCCTGGAGGGACAGGACCTATGAAAAACTGTTTTTT. Variable domain in full (rest from reference TRBV30 and TRBJ1-4): SQTIHQWPATLVQPVGSPLSLECTVEGTSNPNLYWYRQAAGRGLQLLFYSVGIGQISSEVPQNLSASRPQDRQFILSSKKLLLSDSGFYLCAWRDRTYEKLFFGSGTQLSVL.

The chain employs TRBV21-1 and TRBJ1-2; the DNA was not used to check the table's D call, TRBD1. TRBV21-1 is a pseudogene locus. The CDR3 length is 17 residues. The CDR3 DNA is TGTGCCAGCAGCAAAGTGGAGGTGAAGGACAGGGACTATGGCTACACCTTC. It encodes CASSKVEVKDRDYGYTF.